The clone carrying this T cell receptor beta chain was observed a few times. Its target is not known. This CDR3 region has 14 residues. The germline V and J ends were trimmed by 0 bases and 6 bases, with 7 bases remaining between them. Germline lookup yields CDR1 SGHRS and CDR2 YFSETQ. The data derive from a study of human T cells and chemical hapten exposure. Overall study results and limits: Among TCRs, those above 1 in 1000 frequency were unaffected by DPC sensitization.

The sample's time point: healthy volunteer bleed at 2 weeks. The starting material, unfractionated whole blood, was used for total RNA extraction. Attachment of unique molecular identifiers to individual cDNA molecules was performed in the library. The authors' processing: Counting gave a median of approximately 96,000 TCRs per sample, with values ranging from about 23,224 to 690,600. TCRdb passed the RACE reads through MiXCR, listing each CDR3 protein once. The V and J calls here are based on TCRdb, not the publication. The sample has some 46,000 distinct CDR3 sequences, 4.3% seen once. The specimen sequenced was whole blood. The sequence was obtained from a female donor in good health. Some clones in this sample may be carry-over from other donors' samples. This sequence joins TRBV5-1 and TRBJ1-6; D uncertain. CDR3 in amino acids: CASSLEHINSPLHF. The CDR3 DNA reads TGCGCCAGCAGCTTGGAACATATTAATTCACCCCTCCACTTT.